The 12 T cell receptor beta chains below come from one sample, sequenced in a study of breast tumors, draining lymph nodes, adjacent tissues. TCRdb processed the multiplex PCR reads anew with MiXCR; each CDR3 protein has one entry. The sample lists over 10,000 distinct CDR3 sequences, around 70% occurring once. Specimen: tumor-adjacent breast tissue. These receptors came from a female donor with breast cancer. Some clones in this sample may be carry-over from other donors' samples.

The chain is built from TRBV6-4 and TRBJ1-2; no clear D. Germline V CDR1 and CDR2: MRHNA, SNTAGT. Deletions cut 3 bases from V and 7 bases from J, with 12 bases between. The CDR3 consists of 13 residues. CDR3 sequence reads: CASSENLGFGYTF. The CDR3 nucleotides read TGTGCCAGCAGTGAAAACCTCGGATTTGGCTACACCTTC.

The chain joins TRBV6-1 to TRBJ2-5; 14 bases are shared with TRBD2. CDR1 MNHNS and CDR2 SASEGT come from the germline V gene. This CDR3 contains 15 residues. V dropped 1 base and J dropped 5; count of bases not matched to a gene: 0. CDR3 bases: TGTGCCAGCAGTGAAGGACTAGCGGGGGGGGAGACCCAGTACTTC. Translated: CASSEGLAGGETQYF.

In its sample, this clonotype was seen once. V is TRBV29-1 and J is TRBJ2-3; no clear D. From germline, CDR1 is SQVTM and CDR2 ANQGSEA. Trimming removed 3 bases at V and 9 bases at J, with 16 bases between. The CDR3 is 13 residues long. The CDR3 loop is CSVDVETTQTQYF. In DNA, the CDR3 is TGCAGCGTTGACGTTGAGACCACACAAACGCAGTATTTT.

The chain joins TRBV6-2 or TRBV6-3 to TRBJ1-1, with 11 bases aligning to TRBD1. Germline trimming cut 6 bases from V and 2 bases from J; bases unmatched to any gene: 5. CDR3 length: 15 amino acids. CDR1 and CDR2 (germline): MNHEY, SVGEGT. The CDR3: CASRKDRGRNTEAFF. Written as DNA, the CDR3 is TGTGCCAGCAGAAAGGACAGGGGGCGTAACACTGAAGCTTTCTTT.

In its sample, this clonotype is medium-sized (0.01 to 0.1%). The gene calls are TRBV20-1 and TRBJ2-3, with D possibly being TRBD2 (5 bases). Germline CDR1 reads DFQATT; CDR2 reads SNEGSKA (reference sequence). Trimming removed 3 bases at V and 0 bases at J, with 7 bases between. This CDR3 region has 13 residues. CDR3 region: CSAREASTDTQYF. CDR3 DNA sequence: TGCAGTGCTAGGGAGGCAAGCACAGATACGCAGTATTTT.

The CDR3 loop reads CASSQGLAGAYEQYF. CDR3 DNA sequence: TGTGCCAGCAGCCAAGGGCTAGCGGGGGCCTACGAGCAGTACTTC. The chain joins TRBV3-1 to TRBJ2-7; 10 bases are a match to TRBD2. Looked up from germline, CDR1 is LGHDT and CDR2 is YNNKEL (reference sequence). The J segment lost 2 bases and the V segment lost 1 base, leaving 2 bases of the junction unmatched. The CDR3 runs 15 residues.

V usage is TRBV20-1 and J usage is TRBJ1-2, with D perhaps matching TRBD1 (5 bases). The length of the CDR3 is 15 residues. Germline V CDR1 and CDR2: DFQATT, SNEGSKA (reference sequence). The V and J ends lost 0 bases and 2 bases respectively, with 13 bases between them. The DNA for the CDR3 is TGCAGTGCTAGAGAGTGGGACGGCGAGAACTATGGCTACACCTTC. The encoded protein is CSAREWDGENYGYTF.

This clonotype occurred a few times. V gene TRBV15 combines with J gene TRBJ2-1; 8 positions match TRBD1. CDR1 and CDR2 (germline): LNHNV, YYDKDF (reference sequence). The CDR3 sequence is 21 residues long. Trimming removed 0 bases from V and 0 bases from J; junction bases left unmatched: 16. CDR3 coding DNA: TGTGCCACCAGCAGAGATATCCCAGGACAGGGTGTCGCCCTCTCCTACAATGAGCAGTTCTTC. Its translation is CATSRDIPGQGVALSYNEQFF.

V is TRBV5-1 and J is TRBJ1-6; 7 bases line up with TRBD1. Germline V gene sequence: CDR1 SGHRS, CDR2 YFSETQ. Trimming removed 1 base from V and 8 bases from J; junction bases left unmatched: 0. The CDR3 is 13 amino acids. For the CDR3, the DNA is TGCGCCAGCAGCTTGACAGGGGATTCACCCCTCCACTTT. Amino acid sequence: CASSLTGDSPLHF.

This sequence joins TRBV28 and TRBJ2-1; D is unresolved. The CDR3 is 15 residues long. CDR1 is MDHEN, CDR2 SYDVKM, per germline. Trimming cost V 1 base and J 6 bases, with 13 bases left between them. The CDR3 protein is CASSLSLAVRNEQFF. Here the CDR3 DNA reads TGTGCCAGCAGTTTATCGCTGGCGGTCCGCAATGAGCAGTTCTTC.

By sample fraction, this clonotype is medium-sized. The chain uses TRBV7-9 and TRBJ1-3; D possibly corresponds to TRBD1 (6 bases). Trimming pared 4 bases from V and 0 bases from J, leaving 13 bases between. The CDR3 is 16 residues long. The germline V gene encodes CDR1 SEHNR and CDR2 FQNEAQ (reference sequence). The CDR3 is CASSYQGGVSGNTIYF. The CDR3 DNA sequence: TGTGCCAGCAGCTACCAAGGGGGGGTCTCTGGAAACACCATATATTTT.

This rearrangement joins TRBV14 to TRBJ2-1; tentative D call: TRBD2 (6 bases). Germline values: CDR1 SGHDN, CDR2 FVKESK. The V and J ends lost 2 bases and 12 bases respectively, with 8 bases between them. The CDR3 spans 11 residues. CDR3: CASSQRGGQFF. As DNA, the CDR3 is TGTGCCAGCAGCCAAAGGGGAGGGCAGTTCTTC.